This note documents a single TCR beta chain sequence. Antigen unknown. This record belongs to a study of regulatory T cells in long-lasting Graves disease. Whole-study results and caveats: Persistent cases favored TRBV28, TRBJ1-2 and TRBJ2-5.

This sample's time point: persistent/refractory GD, antithyroid drugs over 5 years with positive TRAb. The TCR library was made from RNA that had been extracted from PBMCs in TRIzol. American Thyroid Association guidelines served as the basis for diagnosing Graves' disease. CDR1 and CDR2 (germline): MNHEY, SMNVEV (reference sequence). The CDR3 runs to 16 residues. The V and J ends lost 5 bases and 5 bases, in that order; junction bases with no gene match: 9. Construction of TCR beta libraries relied on iRepertoire HTBI primers and on Arm-PCR targeting CDR3 regions. Authors' processing steps: Sequenced samples collectively carried around 60 TRBV and 14 TRBJ segments. MiXCR, applied by TCRdb to the multiplex PCR reads, yields one record per CDR3 protein. The V and J calls here are based on TCRdb, not the publication. The sample has 300,000 to 500,000 distinct CDR3 sequences; about a fifth are singletons.

This receptor was identified in a female donor with Graves disease. This chain links TRBV27 with TRBJ1-4; 9 bases are shared with TRBD1. Sequenced here: peripheral blood mononuclear cells (PBMCs), sampled when the disease was refractory, from a patient treated with antithyroid drugs. CDR3 coding DNA: TGTGCCAGCAGTCCACAGGGGGCGCGTCCGAATGAAAAACTGTTTTTT. Its protein product is CASSPQGARPNEKLFF.